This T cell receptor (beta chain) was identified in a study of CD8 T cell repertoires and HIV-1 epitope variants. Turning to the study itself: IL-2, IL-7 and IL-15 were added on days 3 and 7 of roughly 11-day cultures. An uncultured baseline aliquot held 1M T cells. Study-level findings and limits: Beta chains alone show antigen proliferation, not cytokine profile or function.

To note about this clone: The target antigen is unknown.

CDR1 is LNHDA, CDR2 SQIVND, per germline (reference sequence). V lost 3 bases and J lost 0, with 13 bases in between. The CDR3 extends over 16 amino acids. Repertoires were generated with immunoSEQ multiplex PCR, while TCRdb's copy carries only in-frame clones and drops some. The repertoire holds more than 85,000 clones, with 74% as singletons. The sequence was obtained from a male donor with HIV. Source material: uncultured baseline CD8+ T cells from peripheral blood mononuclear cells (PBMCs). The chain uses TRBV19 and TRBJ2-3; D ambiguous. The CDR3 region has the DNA TGTGCCAGTAGTATCGGCACTACCCTCAGCACAGATACGCAGTATTTT. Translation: CASSIGTTLSTDTQYF.